The source of this T cell receptor beta chain is a study of T cell repertoires in cytomegalovirus infection. Each CDR3 protein is one row after TCRdb ran MiXCR on the reads. The sample consists of some 700,000 distinct CDR3 sequences, about 33% of them appearing once. Points from the study as a whole: The ex vivo response was dominated by HLA-C-restricted CMV-specific TCR beta clonotypes.

About this clonotype itself: Its antigen is unknown.

The TCR was taken from a human donor in good health (CMV status not recorded). Some clones in this sample may be carry-over from other donors' samples. The sample in question was cultured PBMCs, obtained from culture after CMV antigen stimulation.

The CDR3 DNA follows: TGTGCCAGCAGTATGTTCCCAGATACGCAGTATTTT. Encoded protein: CASSMFPDTQYF. This sequence joins TRBV12-3 or TRBV12-4 and TRBJ2-3; D gene unclear. The V end lost 5 bases, the J end lost 4 bases, and 7 bases lay between the germline ends. This CDR3 is built from 12 residues.